The sequence of this T cell receptor (beta chain) was determined in a study of tumor and adjacent non-tumor tissue in lung cancer. A modified ARM-PCR protocol with three rounds of nested PCR amplified TCRbeta. TCRdb passed the multiplex PCR reads through MiXCR, listing each CDR3 protein once. The repertoire consists of over 35,000 distinct CDR3 sequences, with roughly 60% occurring once and the leading ten covering under 60%. This sample's RNA came from whole unsorted tissue. This non-tumor lung sample came from over 3 cm beyond the tumor edge. Newly diagnosed lung cancer patients had thoracic surgery in China, August–late 2014, without prior chemotherapy. The CDR3 contains 14 residues. With 3 bases removed from V and 5 bases from J, the gap between germline ends came to 10 bases. Germline V gene lookup returns CDR1 SEHNR and CDR2 FQNEAQ (reference sequence).

Sequenced material: distant non-tumor lung tissue. V gene TRBV7-9 combines with J gene TRBJ1-4, with D unclear. This TCR came from a middle-aged man with non-small cell lung cancer. This CDR3 reads CASSFSTRNEKLFF. The CDR3 DNA reads TGTGCCAGCAGCTTCAGTACACGAAATGAAAAACTGTTTTTT.